Below, 4 T cell receptor beta chains from the same sample are listed, as sequenced in a study of CD8+CD57+ T cells in acquired aplastic anemia. Using genomic DNA as the template, TCR beta VDJ and CDR3 profiling was carried out. TCRdb reanalysed the reads using MiXCR and keeps one entry per CDR3 protein. The data show approximately 190,000 distinct CDR3 sequences, 64% seen once. Sample: sorted CD4+, CD8+, or CD8+CD57+ T cells (not recorded which) from PBMCs. These receptors were obtained from a human donor with severe aplastic anemia or a healthy control (not recorded which).

The chain combines TRBV4-1 with TRBJ1-1; D is possibly TRBD1 (6 bases). Germline-derived CDR1 and CDR2 are MGHRA and YSYEKL. The germline V and J ends were trimmed by 1 base and 1 base, with 13 bases remaining between them. The CDR3 consists of 16 residues. The CDR3 region is CASSQGGTMRNTEAFF. CDR3 bases: TGCGCCAGCAGCCAAGGTGGGACAATGAGGAACACTGAAGCTTTCTTT.

This chain joins TRBV7-9 and TRBJ2-7; D is undetermined. Germline loops: CDR1 SEHNR, CDR2 FQNEAQ (reference sequence). This CDR3 comprises 13 residues. Trimming pared 5 bases from V and 7 bases from J, leaving 15 bases between. Written as DNA, the CDR3 is TGTGCCAGCAGCCCCCGGCCGAACCATGAGCAGTACTTC. It translates to CASSPRPNHEQYF.

The sample holds many counts of this clonotype. This chain joins TRBV5-6 and TRBJ1-1; 9 nucleotides match TRBD1. V shed 3 bases, J shed 6 bases, and the junction held 3 bases outside the gene matches. Germline CDR1 SGHDT, CDR2 YYEEEE. The CDR3 covers 13 residues. This CDR3 is CASSWGQGAEAFF. The DNA for the CDR3 is TGTGCCAGCAGCTGGGGACAGGGTGCTGAAGCTTTCTTT.

J is TRBJ2-3 and V is TRBV11-2; 14 bases map to TRBD2. V lost 5 bases to trimming and J lost 4 bases; unmatched junction nucleotides: 8. Germline CDR1 SGHAT, CDR2 FQNNGV. The CDR3 is made up of 17 amino acids. CDR3 coding DNA: TGTGCCAGCAGCCCTAGGACTAGCGGGAGGATGGCAGATACGCAGTATTTT. This sequence encodes CASSPRTSGRMADTQYF.